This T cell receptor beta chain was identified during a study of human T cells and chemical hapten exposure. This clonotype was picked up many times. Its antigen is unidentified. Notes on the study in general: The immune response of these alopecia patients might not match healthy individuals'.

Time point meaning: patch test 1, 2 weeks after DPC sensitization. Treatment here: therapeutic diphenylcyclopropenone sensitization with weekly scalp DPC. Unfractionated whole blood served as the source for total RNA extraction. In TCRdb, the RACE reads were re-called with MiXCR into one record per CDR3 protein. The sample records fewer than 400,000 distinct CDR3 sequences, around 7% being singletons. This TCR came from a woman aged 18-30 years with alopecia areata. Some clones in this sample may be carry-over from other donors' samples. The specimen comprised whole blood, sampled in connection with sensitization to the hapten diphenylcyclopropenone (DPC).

CDR3 loop: CASRDSDREAFF. The DNA of the CDR3 is TGTGCCAGCAGGGACAGCGACCGTGAAGCTTTCTTT. The gene calls are TRBV6-5 and TRBJ1-1, with TRBD1 as a possible D gene (6 bases). The ends were cut back, 6 bases at V and 7 bases at J, with 12 bases in the middle. The CDR3 runs 12 residues. The germline V gene encodes CDR1 MNHEY and CDR2 SVGAGI.